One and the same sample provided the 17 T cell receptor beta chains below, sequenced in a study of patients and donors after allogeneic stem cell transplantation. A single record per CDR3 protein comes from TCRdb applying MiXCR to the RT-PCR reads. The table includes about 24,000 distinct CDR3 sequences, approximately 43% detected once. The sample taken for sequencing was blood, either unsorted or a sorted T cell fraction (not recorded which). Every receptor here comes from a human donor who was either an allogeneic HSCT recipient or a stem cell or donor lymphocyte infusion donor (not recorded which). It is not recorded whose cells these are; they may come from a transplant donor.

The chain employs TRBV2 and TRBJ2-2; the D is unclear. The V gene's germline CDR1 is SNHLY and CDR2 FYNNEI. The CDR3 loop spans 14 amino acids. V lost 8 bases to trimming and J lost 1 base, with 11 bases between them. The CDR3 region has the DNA TGTGCCAGCGGGCCCACTCGGAACACCGGGGAGCTGTTTTTT. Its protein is CASGPTRNTGELFF.

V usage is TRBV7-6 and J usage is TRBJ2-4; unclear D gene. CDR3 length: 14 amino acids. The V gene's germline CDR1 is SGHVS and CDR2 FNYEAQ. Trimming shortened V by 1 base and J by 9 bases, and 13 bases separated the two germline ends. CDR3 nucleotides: TGTGCCAGCAGCTTAGGTTACAGATCGGGCATTCAGTACTTC. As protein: CASSLGYRSGIQYF.

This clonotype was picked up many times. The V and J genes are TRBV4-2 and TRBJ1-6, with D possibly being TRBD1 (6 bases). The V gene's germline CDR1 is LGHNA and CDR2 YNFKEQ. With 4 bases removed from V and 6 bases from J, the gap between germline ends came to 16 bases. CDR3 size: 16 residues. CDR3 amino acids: CASSPQAGGGNSPLHF. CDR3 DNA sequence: TGTGCCAGCAGCCCCCAGGCGGGGGGCGGTAATTCACCCCTCCACTTT.

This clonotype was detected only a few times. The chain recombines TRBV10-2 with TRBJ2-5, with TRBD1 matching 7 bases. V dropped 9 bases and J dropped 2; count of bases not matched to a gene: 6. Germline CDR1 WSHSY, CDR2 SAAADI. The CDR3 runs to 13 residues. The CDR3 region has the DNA TGCGCCAGTAAGGGGGCCGGACAAGAGACCCAGTACTTC. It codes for CASKGAGQETQYF.

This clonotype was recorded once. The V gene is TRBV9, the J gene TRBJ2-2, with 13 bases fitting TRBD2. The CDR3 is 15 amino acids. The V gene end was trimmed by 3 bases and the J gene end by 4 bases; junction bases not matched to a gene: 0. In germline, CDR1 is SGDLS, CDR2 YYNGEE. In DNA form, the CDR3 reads TGTGCCAGCAGCGGACTAGCGGGAGGCACCGGGGAGCTGTTTTTT. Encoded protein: CASSGLAGGTGELFF.

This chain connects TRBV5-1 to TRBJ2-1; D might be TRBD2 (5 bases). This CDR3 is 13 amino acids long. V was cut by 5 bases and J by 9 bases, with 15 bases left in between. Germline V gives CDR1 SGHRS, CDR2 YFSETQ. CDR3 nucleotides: TGCGCCAGCAGGTATCCGGAACGGGGTGAGCAGTTCTTC. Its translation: CASRYPERGEQFF.

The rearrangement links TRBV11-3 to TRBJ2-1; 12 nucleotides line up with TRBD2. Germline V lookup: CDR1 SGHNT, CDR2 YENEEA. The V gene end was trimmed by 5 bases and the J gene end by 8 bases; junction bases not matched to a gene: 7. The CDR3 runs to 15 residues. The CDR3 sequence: CASSQRTSGVYEQFF. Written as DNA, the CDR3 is TGTGCCAGCAGCCAGAGGACTAGCGGGGTCTATGAGCAGTTCTTC.

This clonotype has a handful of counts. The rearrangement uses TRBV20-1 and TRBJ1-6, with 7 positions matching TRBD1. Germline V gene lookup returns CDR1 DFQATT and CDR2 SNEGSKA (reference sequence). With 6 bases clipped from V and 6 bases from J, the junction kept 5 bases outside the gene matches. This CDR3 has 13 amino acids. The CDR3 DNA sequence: TGCAGTGCCCAGGGACAGACTAATTCACCCCTCCACTTT. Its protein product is CSAQGQTNSPLHF.

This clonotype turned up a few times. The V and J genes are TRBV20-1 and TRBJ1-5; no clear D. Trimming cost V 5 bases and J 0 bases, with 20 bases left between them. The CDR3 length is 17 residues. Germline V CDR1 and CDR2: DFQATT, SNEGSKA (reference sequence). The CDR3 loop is CSAARGQLLYSNQPQHF. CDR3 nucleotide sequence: TGCAGTGCTGCCCGCGGGCAATTACTTTATAGCAATCAGCCCCAGCATTTT.

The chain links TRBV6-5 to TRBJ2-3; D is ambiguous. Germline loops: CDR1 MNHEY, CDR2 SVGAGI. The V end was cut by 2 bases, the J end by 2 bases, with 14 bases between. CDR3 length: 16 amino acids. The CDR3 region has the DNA TGTGCCAGCAGTTACGCCGAGTGGAAGTACACAGATACGCAGTATTTT. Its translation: CASSYAEWKYTDTQYF.

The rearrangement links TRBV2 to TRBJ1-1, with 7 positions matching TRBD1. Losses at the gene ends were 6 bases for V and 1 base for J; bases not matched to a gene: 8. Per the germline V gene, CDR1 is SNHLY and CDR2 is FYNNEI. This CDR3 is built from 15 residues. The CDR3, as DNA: TGTGCCAGCAGGCGGTTGGGACAGCCGAACACTGAAGCTTTCTTT. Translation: CASRRLGQPNTEAFF.

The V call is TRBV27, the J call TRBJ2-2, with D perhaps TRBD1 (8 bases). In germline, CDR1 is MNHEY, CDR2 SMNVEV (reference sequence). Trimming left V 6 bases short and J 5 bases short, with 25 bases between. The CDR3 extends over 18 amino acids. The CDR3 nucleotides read TGTGCCAGCAGACCCACAGGGGGGGTGACTAGTATTACCGGGGAGCTGTTTTTT. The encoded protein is CASRPTGGVTSITGELFF.

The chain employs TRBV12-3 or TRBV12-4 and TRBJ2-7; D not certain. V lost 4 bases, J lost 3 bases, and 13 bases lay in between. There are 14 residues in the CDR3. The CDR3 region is CASSSGTAFYEQYF. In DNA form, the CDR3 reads TGTGCCAGCAGTTCCGGCACGGCTTTCTACGAGCAGTACTTC.

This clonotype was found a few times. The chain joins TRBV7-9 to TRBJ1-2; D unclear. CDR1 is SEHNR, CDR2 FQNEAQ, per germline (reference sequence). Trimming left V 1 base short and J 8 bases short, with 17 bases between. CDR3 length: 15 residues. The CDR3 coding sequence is TGTGCCAGCAGCTTAGTTTCGGTGGCGACAAAAGGCTACACCTTC. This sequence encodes CASSLVSVATKGYTF.

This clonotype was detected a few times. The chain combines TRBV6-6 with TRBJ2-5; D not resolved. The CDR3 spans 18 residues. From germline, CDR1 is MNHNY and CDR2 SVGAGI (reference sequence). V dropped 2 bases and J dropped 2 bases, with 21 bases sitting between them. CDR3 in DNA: TGTGCCAGCAGTTACGTCCCTTTCAGCCTGGGCGGACAAGAGACCCAGTACTTC. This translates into CASSYVPFSLGGQETQYF.

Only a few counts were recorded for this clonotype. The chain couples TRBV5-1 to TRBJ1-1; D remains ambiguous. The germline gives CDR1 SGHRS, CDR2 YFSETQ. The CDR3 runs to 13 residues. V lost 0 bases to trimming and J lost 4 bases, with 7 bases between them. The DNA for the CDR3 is TGCGCCAGCAGCTTGGGGCTGCCCACTGAAGCTTTCTTT. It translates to CASSLGLPTEAFF.

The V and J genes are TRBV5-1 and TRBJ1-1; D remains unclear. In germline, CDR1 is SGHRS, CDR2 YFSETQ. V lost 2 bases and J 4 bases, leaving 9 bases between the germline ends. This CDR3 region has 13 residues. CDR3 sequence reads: CASSFRGSTEAFF. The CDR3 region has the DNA TGCGCCAGCAGCTTTAGAGGTTCCACTGAAGCTTTCTTT.